The 28 T cell receptor beta chains given below trace back to one sample, sequenced in a study of T cell changes during pregnancy in multiple sclerosis. Sequenced by immunoSEQ multiplex PCR; TCRdb stores in-frame clones only, minus some. In the table there are 25,000 to 35,000 clones, approximately 90% of which are singletons. The specimen was CD8+ T cells from peripheral blood mononuclear cells, collected in the second trimester of pregnancy. Source of these receptors: a female donor with multiple sclerosis, enrolled in a pregnancy study.

This clone was seen only once. The chain employs TRBV29-1 and TRBJ2-2, with 8 nucleotides matching TRBD2. V dropped 1 base and J dropped 5; count of bases not matched to a gene: 0. CDR3 length: 13 amino acids. Germline V gene lookup returns CDR1 SQVTM and CDR2 ANQGSEA. The chain's CDR3 is CSVEGGGTGELFF. The CDR3 DNA is TGCAGCGTTGAAGGCGGGGGGACCGGGGAGCTGTTTTTT.

The CDR3 coding sequence is TGTGCCAGCAGTTTATCAACAAGTCACAGGGGTAACACCGGGGAGCTGTTTTTT. It yields the protein CASSLSTSHRGNTGELFF. The chain has TRBV27 and TRBJ2-2; 7 nucleotides match TRBD1. CDR1 is MNHEY, CDR2 SMNVEV, per germline (reference sequence). CDR3 length equals 18 residues. The trim removed 0 bases at V and 2 bases at J, leaving 9 bases unmatched.

CDR3 sequence: CASSQDSGTSGGYEQYF. The CDR3 DNA sequence: TGCGCCAGCAGCCAAGATTCGGGGACTAGCGGGGGCTACGAGCAGTACTTC. V is TRBV4-3 and J is TRBJ2-7; TRBD2 aligns across 14 bases. After removal of 0 bases from V and 3 bases from J, the junction contained 4 bases not matched to a gene. Germline V gene sequence: CDR1 LGHNA, CDR2 YSLEER. The CDR3 extends over 17 amino acids.

The chain couples TRBV5-1 to TRBJ1-3; TRBD1 aligns across 8 bases. The trim removed 5 bases at V and 6 bases at J, leaving 7 bases unmatched. This CDR3 has 14 amino acids. Germline CDR1 SGHRS, CDR2 YFSETQ. The chain's CDR3 is CASSRRQGANTIYF. CDR3 DNA sequence: TGCGCCAGCAGTCGGCGCCAGGGGGCAAACACCATATATTTT.

The chain links TRBV5-4 to TRBJ2-1; 13 positions match TRBD2. V shed 4 bases, J shed 9 bases, and the junction held 16 bases outside the gene matches. Per germline, CDR1 SGHNT and CDR2 YYREEE (reference sequence). This CDR3 spans 18 amino acids. CDR3 in amino acids: CASSPAELAGGQGSEQFF. The DNA of the CDR3 is TGTGCCAGCAGCCCCGCCGAACTAGCGGGGGGGCAGGGGAGTGAGCAGTTCTTC. Together with reference TRBV5-4 and TRBJ2-1, the CDR3 gives the full variable domain: ETGVTQSPTHLIKTRGQQVTLRCSSQSGHNTVSWYQQALGQGPQFIFQYYREEENGRGNFPPRFSGLQFPNYSSELNVNALELDDSALYLCASSPAELAGGQGSEQFFGPGTRLTVL.

The rearrangement links TRBV4-3 to TRBJ2-6; TRBD2 aligns across 10 bases. The CDR3 runs to 18 residues. The germline V gene encodes CDR1 LGHNA and CDR2 YSLEER. Germline trimming cut 4 bases from V and 1 base from J; bases unmatched to any gene: 7. Here the CDR3 reads CASSRRLAGESGANVLTF. Written as DNA, the CDR3 is TGCGCCAGCAGCCGGCGTCTAGCGGGGGAGTCTGGGGCCAACGTCCTGACTTTC.

A few counts support this clone. This CDR3 is also generated by other DNA sequences in the sample. J is TRBJ2-2 and V is TRBV11-2, with a possible D match to TRBD2 (6 bases). Trimming pared 1 base from V and 4 bases from J, leaving 10 bases between. The CDR3 extends over 15 amino acids. Germline CDR1 reads SGHAT; CDR2 reads FQNNGV. The CDR3 DNA follows: TGTGCCAGCAGCTTAGTCGGGAGAGCCACCGGGGAGCTGTTTTTT. Its protein is CASSLVGRATGELFF.

V gene TRBV5-1 combines with J gene TRBJ2-1; D not certain. The CDR3 has 12 amino acids. The germline V gene encodes CDR1 SGHRS and CDR2 YFSETQ. V dropped 0 bases and J dropped 6 bases, with 4 bases sitting between them. The CDR3 is CASSLVVNEQFF. DNA of the CDR3: TGCGCCAGCAGCTTGGTAGTCAATGAGCAGTTCTTC.

The CDR3, as DNA: TGTGCCAGCACTTTCACCAGGGGGACAGAGCCTGAGACCCAGTACTTC. Its translation is CASTFTRGTEPETQYF. V is TRBV6-6 and J is TRBJ2-5, with 7 bases identical to TRBD1. There are 16 residues in the CDR3. Germline assignment: CDR1 MNHNY and CDR2 SVGAGI (reference sequence). V lost 7 bases and J lost 5; bases outside the gene matches: 16.

The chain couples TRBV27 to TRBJ1-1; no firm D call. From germline, CDR1 is MNHEY and CDR2 SMNVEV (reference sequence). The CDR3 consists of 15 residues. Trimming removed 0 bases from V and 0 bases from J, with 8 bases in between. The CDR3, as DNA: TGTGCCAGCAGTTTATCGGAGGCGATGAACACTGAAGCTTTCTTT. Its protein is CASSLSEAMNTEAFF.

The rearrangement links TRBV6-4 to TRBJ1-2; 12 positions agree with TRBD1. Germline V gene sequence: CDR1 MRHNA, CDR2 SNTAGT. V gave up 3 bases and J gave up 6 bases; unmatched junction bases: 2. The CDR3 runs to 14 residues. The CDR3 DNA sequence: TGTGCCAGCAGTGAAGGGACAGGGGGCGATGGCTACACCTTC. Translating gives CASSEGTGGDGYTF.

Relative to its sample, this clone is medium-sized (0.01 to 0.1%). This chain links TRBV19 with TRBJ1-2, with no clear D. Germline loops: CDR1 LNHDA, CDR2 SQIVND (reference sequence). CDR3 length: 13 residues. Trimming left V 4 bases short and J 5 bases short, with 11 bases between. The CDR3 loop reads CASSSGEIYGYTF. In DNA form, the CDR3 reads TGTGCCAGTAGTAGTGGTGAGATATATGGCTACACCTTC.

The gene calls are TRBV5-4 and TRBJ2-2; D gene unclear. Trimming took off 0 bases at V and 0 bases at J, with 9 bases between the two ends. Germline V CDR1 and CDR2: SGHNT, YYREEE (reference sequence). The CDR3 consists of 16 residues. CDR3 residues: CASSLVVDTNTGELFF. As DNA, the CDR3 is TGTGCCAGCAGCTTGGTCGTAGATACGAACACCGGGGAGCTGTTTTTT.

The chain's CDR3 is CASSPNGQGAYEQYF. In DNA, the CDR3 is TGTGCCAGCAGCCCAAATGGACAGGGAGCCTACGAGCAGTACTTC. The V call is TRBV27, the J call TRBJ2-7, with TRBD1 identical over 8 bases. Germline V lookup: CDR1 MNHEY, CDR2 SMNVEV (reference sequence). Trimming at V came to 6 bases and at J to 2 bases, leaving 9 bases not matched to a gene. This CDR3 contains 15 residues.

The chain uses TRBV27 and TRBJ1-1, with D possibly being TRBD1 (6 bases). Trimming shortened V by 1 base and J by 5 bases, and 8 bases separated the two germline ends. This CDR3 has 13 residues. Germline lookup yields CDR1 MNHEY and CDR2 SMNVEV (reference sequence). This CDR3 reads CASSLLTGTEAFF. DNA of the CDR3: TGTGCCAGCAGTTTATTGACAGGAACTGAAGCTTTCTTT.

The chain joins TRBV7-3 to TRBJ2-1; TRBD2 matches at 10 bases. J gave up 6 bases and V 1 base, and 3 bases lay outside the gene matches. Germline values: CDR1 SGHTA, CDR2 FQGTGA. The CDR3 has 15 residues. The CDR3 loop is CASSLIAGGGNEQFF. CDR3 sequence (DNA): TGTGCCAGCAGCTTAATAGCGGGAGGTGGCAATGAGCAGTTCTTC.

This chain joins TRBV6-5 and TRBJ2-1, with TRBD1 as a possible D gene (6 bases). Trimming shortened V by 4 bases and J by 4 bases, and 17 bases separated the two germline ends. Looked up from germline, CDR1 is MNHEY and CDR2 is SVGAGI. The CDR3 runs 16 residues. CDR3 region: CASSLSHGTPYNEQFF. The CDR3 DNA sequence: TGTGCCAGCAGTTTATCACACGGGACACCATACAATGAGCAGTTCTTC.

This rearrangement joins TRBV7-3 to TRBJ2-1; 13 positions match TRBD2. The V gene's germline CDR1 is SGHTA and CDR2 FQGTGA. The V segment lost 5 bases and the J segment 2 bases; nucleotides outside the gene matches: 12. The CDR3 is 19 amino acids. For the CDR3, the DNA is TGTGCCAGCAGCCCCAGACTAGCGGGGGGCCCCAGCACCTACAATGAGCAGTTCTTC. The encoded protein is CASSPRLAGGPSTYNEQFF. The full variable domain, with the rest looked up from reference TRBV7-3 and TRBJ2-1, is GAGVSQTPSNKVTEKGKYVELRCDPISGHTALYWYRQSLGQGPEFLIYFQGTGAADDSGLPNDRFFAVRPEGSVSTLKIQRTERGDSAVYLCASSPRLAGGPSTYNEQFFGPGTRLTVL.

J is TRBJ1-2 and V is TRBV2; 9 bases agree with TRBD1. J lost 7 bases, V lost 3 bases, and 9 bases had no gene match. The germline CDR1 and CDR2 sequences are SNHLY and FYNNEI. The CDR3 spans 15 residues. The CDR3 loop is CASSEGDRAVRGYTF. CDR3 DNA: TGTGCCAGCAGTGAGGGGGACAGGGCGGTCCGTGGCTACACCTTC.

The J gene is TRBJ1-4, the V gene TRBV7-9, with 9 bases fitting TRBD1. Germline V CDR1 and CDR2: SEHNR, FQNEAQ (reference sequence). CDR3 length: 17 amino acids. V was clipped by 6 bases and J by 5 bases; unmatched bases: 13. The CDR3 reads CASSHPQTGGGNEKLFF. The CDR3 coding sequence is TGTGCCAGCAGTCATCCGCAAACAGGGGGCGGGAATGAAAAACTGTTTTTT.

This rearrangement joins TRBV29-1 to TRBJ2-3; the match to TRBD2 covers 9 bases. Losses at the gene ends were 3 bases for V and 2 bases for J; bases not matched to a gene: 3. Germline lookup yields CDR1 SQVTM and CDR2 ANQGSEA. The CDR3 sequence is 14 residues long. CDR3 bases: TGCAGCGTTGATAGCGGGAGCTACACAGATACGCAGTATTTT. Protein: CSVDSGSYTDTQYF.

The chain joins TRBV28 to TRBJ2-1; perhaps TRBD2 as D (5 bases). Trimming left V 10 bases short and J 4 bases short, with 17 bases between. This CDR3 comprises 14 residues. Germline CDR1 MDHEN, CDR2 SYDVKM. The CDR3 region is CAIKGLAPYNEQFF. DNA for the CDR3: TGTGCCATCAAAGGACTCGCGCCGTACAATGAGCAGTTCTTC.

The chain employs TRBV7-9 and TRBJ2-3, with 7 bases fitting TRBD1. Germline V CDR1 and CDR2: SEHNR, FQNEAQ (reference sequence). This CDR3 is 14 amino acids long. The ends lost 5 bases at V and 0 bases at J; junction bases unmatched: 2. CDR3 loop: CASSRDSSTDTQYF. The CDR3, as DNA: TGTGCCAGCAGCCGGGACAGTAGCACAGATACGCAGTATTTT.

The sample holds a few counts of this clone. DNA of the CDR3: TGTGCCAGCAGTTACGGACAGGGGGCCACAGATACGCAGTATTTT. Encoded protein: CASSYGQGATDTQYF. V is TRBV6-5 and J is TRBJ2-3, with 11 positions matching TRBD1. CDR3 length: 15 amino acids. V shed 2 bases and J 2 bases; nucleotides not matched to a gene: 0. CDR1 and CDR2 (germline): MNHEY, SVGAGI.

V is TRBV2 and J is TRBJ2-1; 11 bases align to TRBD2. Germline V gene sequence: CDR1 SNHLY, CDR2 FYNNEI. The length of the CDR3 is 16 residues. The ends lost 6 bases at V and 3 bases at J; junction bases unmatched: 7. CDR3 bases: TGTGCCAGCAGCCAGAGGACTAGCGGGCTCTACAATGAGCAGTTCTTC. Protein: CASSQRTSGLYNEQFF. Combining the CDR3 with reference TRBV2 and TRBJ2-1 gives the whole variable domain EPEVTQTPSHQVTQMGQEVILRCVPISNHLYFYWYRQILGQKVEFLVSFYNNEISEKSEIFDDQFSVERPDGSNFTLKIRSTKLEDSAMYFCASSQRTSGLYNEQFFGPGTRLTVL.

The CDR3 region has the DNA TGTGCCAGCAGTTTAGTGCCGGACACTGAAGCTTTCTTT. It codes for CASSLVPDTEAFF. The chain employs TRBV28 and TRBJ1-1; no reliable D call. The V end lost 2 bases, the J end lost 3 bases, and 7 bases lay between the germline ends. Germline lookup yields CDR1 MDHEN and CDR2 SYDVKM. The CDR3 runs to 13 residues. Complete variable domain (other parts from reference TRBV28 and TRBJ1-1): DVKVTQSSRYLVKRTGEKVFLECVQDMDHENMFWYRQDPGLGLRLIYFSYDVKMKEKGDIPEGYSVSREKKERFSLILESASTNQTSMYLCASSLVPDTEAFFGQGTRLTVV.

The CDR3 DNA reads TGTGCCAGCAGTTACTTGCAGGGGTCCTACGAGCAGTACTTC. Protein: CASSYLQGSYEQYF. This chain connects TRBV6-5 to TRBJ2-7; perhaps TRBD1 as D (6 bases). The germline CDR1 and CDR2 sequences are MNHEY and SVGAGI. V gave up 1 base and J gave up 1 base, with 8 bases separating them. The CDR3 totals 14 residues.

V usage is TRBV7-9 and J usage is TRBJ1-6; 8 bases are shared with TRBD1. Unmatched junction bases numbered 14, after V lost 5 bases and J lost 5 bases. From germline, CDR1 is SEHNR and CDR2 FQNEAQ (reference sequence). The CDR3 consists of 18 residues. CDR3 bases: TGTGCCAGCAGCCTAAAACCGGGACAGGCGCCTAATAATTCACCCCTCCACTTT. Protein sequence: CASSLKPGQAPNNSPLHF.